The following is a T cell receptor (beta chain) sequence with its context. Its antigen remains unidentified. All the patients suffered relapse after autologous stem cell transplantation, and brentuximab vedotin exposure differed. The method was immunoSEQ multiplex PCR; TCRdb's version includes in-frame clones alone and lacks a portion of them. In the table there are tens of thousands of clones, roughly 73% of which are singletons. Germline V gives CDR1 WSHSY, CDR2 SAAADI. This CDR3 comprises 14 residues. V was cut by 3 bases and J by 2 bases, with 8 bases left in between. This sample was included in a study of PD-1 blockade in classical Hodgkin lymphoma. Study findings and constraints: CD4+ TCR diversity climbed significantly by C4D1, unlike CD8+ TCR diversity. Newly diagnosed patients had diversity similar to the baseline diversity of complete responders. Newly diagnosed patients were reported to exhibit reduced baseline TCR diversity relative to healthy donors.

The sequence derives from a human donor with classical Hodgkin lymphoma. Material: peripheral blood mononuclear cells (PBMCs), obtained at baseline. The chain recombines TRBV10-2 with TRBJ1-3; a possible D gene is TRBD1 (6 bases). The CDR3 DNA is TGCGCCAGCAGTGAAGGGGGGACTGGAAACACCATATATTTT. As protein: CASSEGGTGNTIYF.